This T cell receptor (beta chain) is from a study of T cell repertoires in cytomegalovirus infection. The wider study: It was the public TCR beta signatures that indicated both CMV infection and matching HLA type. Study-wide results and caveats: The response measured ex vivo was dominated by TCR beta clonotypes (HLA-C-restricted and CMV-specific).

MiXCR, run by TCRdb on the reads, gives a single entry per CDR3 protein. Altogether 100,000 to 150,000 distinct CDR3 sequences are present, 20% to 30% being singletons, with the ten largest covering roughly 35%. This clonotype was seen a handful of times. What it binds is not known. The sequencing input was PBMCs, sequenced either directly or after in vitro stimulation (not recorded which). This receptor was obtained from a human donor in good health (CMV status not recorded). Some clones in this sample may be carry-over from other donors' samples.

CDR3 nucleotides: TGTGCCAGTGGACTAGCGGGAGTCTACGAGCAGTACTTC. This codes for CASGLAGVYEQYF. The chain carries TRBV5-4 and TRBJ2-7; 13 bases agree with TRBD2. Looked up from germline, CDR1 is SGHNT and CDR2 is YYREEE (reference sequence). Trimming removed 8 bases from V and 3 bases from J; junction bases left unmatched: 2. This CDR3 has 13 residues.